The T cell receptor beta chain described here comes from a study of blood T cell repertoires in COVID-19. About the study: There were acute and convalescent COVID-19 samples, and they came from the United States, Italy and Spain. Nucleic acid was either cDNA or gDNA, and it came from T cells, B-cell-depleted T cells, or PBMCs.

Source study methods: Scientists estimated how many nucleated cells there were by amplifying reference gene primers. Sequenced by immunoSEQ multiplex PCR; TCRdb stores in-frame clones only, minus some. Clone size and the V and J calls come from that table; the DNA yielded D and trimming. Here the sample spans 140,000 to 150,000 clones, around 81% being singletons. Per germline, CDR1 GTSNPN and CDR2 SVGIG (reference sequence). This CDR3 region has 13 residues. Trimming at V came to 3 bases and at J to 4 bases, leaving 4 bases not matched to a gene. Sequencing was performed on peripheral blood. This receptor was identified in a woman between 40 and 50 years old with active or convalescent COVID-19. The J gene is TRBJ1-1, the V gene TRBV30; 8 nucleotides line up with TRBD1. The CDR3 reads CAWSRGLSTEAFF. The CDR3 DNA reads as TGTGCCTGGAGCAGGGGGCTTAGCACTGAAGCTTTCTTT.